One sample yielded the 22 T cell receptor beta chains listed below, sequenced in a study of blood T cells in healthy people across ages. The second PCR ran about 7 to 12 cycles with a sample-barcoded 5' primer and J-beta primers. From the 5' RACE reads, TCRdb called clonotypes with MiXCR, one entry per CDR3 protein. Here the sample spans 1.5 million to 1.9 million distinct CDR3 sequences, 35% to 45% being singletons. The sample consisted of blood. The receptors come from a woman younger than 35 in good health.

This chain connects TRBV20-1 to TRBJ2-1; unclear D gene. CDR3 length: 15 amino acids. V lost 0 bases and J 1 base, leaving 10 bases between the germline ends. Looked up from germline, CDR1 is DFQATT and CDR2 is SNEGSKA (reference sequence). CDR3 in amino acids: CSARDGQLSYNEQFF. DNA for the CDR3: TGCAGTGCTAGAGATGGGCAGTTATCCTACAATGAGCAGTTCTTC.

The V call is TRBV9, the J call TRBJ2-6; weak D call: TRBD1 (6 bases). The V gene's germline CDR1 is SGDLS and CDR2 YYNGEE. The length of the CDR3 is 23 residues. V lost 0 bases and J lost 1, with 29 bases in between. This CDR3 reads CASSVAVAPRQESIISGANVLTF. CDR3 bases: TGTGCCAGCAGCGTAGCCGTAGCCCCGCGACAGGAGTCCATTATATCTGGGGCCAACGTCCTGACTTTC.

The rearrangement links TRBV6-1 to TRBJ1-1; TRBD1 matches 10 bases. The germline V gene encodes CDR1 MNHNS and CDR2 SASEGT. V shed 6 bases and J 3 bases; nucleotides not matched to a gene: 4. The CDR3 is made up of 14 amino acids. The CDR3 sequence: CASRDRGPYTEAFF. The CDR3 DNA reads TGTGCCAGCAGAGACAGGGGGCCGTACACTGAAGCTTTCTTT.

CDR3 bases: TGTGCCAGCAGTTTGGTGGCAGGCGACGCTCATACGCAGTATTTT. This encodes CASSLVAGDAHTQYF. The gene calls are TRBV27 and TRBJ2-3; D is unclear. Germline-derived CDR1 and CDR2 are MNHEY and SMNVEV (reference sequence). V was trimmed by 3 bases and J by 7 bases, leaving 17 bases between them. There are 15 residues in the CDR3.

The chain joins TRBV24-1 to TRBJ2-1, with 9 bases matching TRBD1. CDR1 is KGHDR, CDR2 SFDVKD, per germline. V lost 4 bases and J lost 2; bases outside the gene matches: 5. The CDR3 is 16 residues long. The CDR3 region has the DNA TGTGCCACCAGTGAAGACGGGACAGGGCCCTACAATGAGCAGTTCTTC. As protein: CATSEDGTGPYNEQFF.

The chain employs TRBV6-5 and TRBJ2-4, with D perhaps TRBD1 (6 bases). V lost 0 bases and J 1 base, leaving 13 bases between the germline ends. CDR1 and CDR2 from the germline V gene are MNHEY and SVGAGI. CDR3 length equals 17 residues. The CDR3 nucleotides read TGTGCCAGCAGTTACTCGATCGGACAGATGGCCAAAAACATTCAGTACTTC. It specifies CASSYSIGQMAKNIQYF.

The chain recombines TRBV6-2 or TRBV6-3 with TRBJ2-7; D possibly uses TRBD1 or TRBD2 (5 bases each). Germline V CDR1 and CDR2: MNHEY, SVGEGT. This CDR3 region has 14 residues. V was trimmed by 2 bases and J by 3 bases, leaving 11 bases between them. The CDR3 spells CASSYVRGGYEQYF. In DNA, the CDR3 is TGTGCCAGCAGTTACGTGAGGGGTGGCTACGAGCAGTACTTC.

In its sample, this clonotype was seen a few times. V is TRBV6-5 and J is TRBJ1-4; D possibly corresponds to TRBD1 (5 bases). Looked up from germline, CDR1 is MNHEY and CDR2 is SVGAGI. With 0 bases removed from V and 7 bases from J, the gap between germline ends came to 12 bases. The CDR3 is made up of 15 amino acids. CDR3: CASSYSGGDGEKLFF. The DNA for the CDR3 is TGTGCCAGCAGTTACTCGGGTGGGGACGGTGAAAAACTGTTTTTT.

The genes are TRBV7-9 and TRBJ1-4; 9 bases fit TRBD1. CDR3 length equals 15 residues. J was trimmed by 6 bases and V by 5 bases; bases with no gene match: 7. Germline-derived CDR1 and CDR2 are SEHNR and FQNEAQ (reference sequence). In DNA, the CDR3 is TGTGCCAGCAGCGTCCGGACAGGGGTGGATGAAAAACTGTTTTTT. This encodes CASSVRTGVDEKLFF.

This rearrangement joins TRBV7-9 to TRBJ1-1; no clear D. V was trimmed by 6 bases and J by 8 bases, leaving 22 bases between them. The CDR3 consists of 15 residues. Germline CDR1 and CDR2: SEHNR and FQNEAQ (reference sequence). The CDR3 nucleotides are TGTGCCAGCAGTCTAACCCCCACAGCGACGGCGGAAGCTTTCTTT. Protein: CASSLTPTATAEAFF.

CDR3 loop: CASSSLGGPSEQFF. The CDR3 region has the DNA TGTGCCAGCAGTTCGTTGGGGGGGCCGAGTGAGCAGTTCTTC. The chain uses TRBV7-2 and TRBJ2-1; a weak D match, TRBD2 (7 bases). The CDR3 loop spans 14 amino acids. Germline-derived CDR1 and CDR2 are SGHTA and FQGNSA. V lost 6 bases and J 9 bases, leaving 18 bases between the germline ends.

This rearrangement joins TRBV10-3 to TRBJ2-3; 11 positions match TRBD2. Germline assignment: CDR1 ENHRY and CDR2 SYGVKD. The CDR3 totals 14 residues. V trimming: 10 bases; J trimming: 0 bases; junction bases outside the gene matches: 3. CDR3 amino acids: CATSGGISTDTQYF. Written as DNA, the CDR3 is TGTGCCACTAGCGGGGGGATTAGCACAGATACGCAGTATTTT.

This clonotype appeared a few times. The chain links TRBV12-3 or TRBV12-4 to TRBJ2-1; 8 bases map to TRBD2. This CDR3 contains 14 residues. With V trimmed by 3 bases and J by 9 bases, 7 bases remained unmatched. CDR3 loop: CASSLSGSSGEQFF. The CDR3 bases are TGTGCCAGCAGTTTGAGCGGGAGTAGTGGTGAGCAGTTCTTC.

The gene calls are TRBV20-1 and TRBJ1-4; tentatively, D is TRBD1 (6 bases). The ends were cut back, 6 bases at V and 3 bases at J, with 8 bases in the middle. The CDR3 sequence is 12 residues long. The V gene's germline CDR1 is DFQATT and CDR2 SNEGSKA (reference sequence). CDR3 loop: CSARTANEKLFF. DNA for the CDR3: TGCAGTGCCCGGACAGCTAATGAAAAACTGTTTTTT.

This sequence joins TRBV14 and TRBJ2-7; D is unresolved. CDR1 and CDR2 from the germline V gene are SGHDN and FVKESK. The CDR3 runs to 14 residues. Trimming took off 3 bases at V and 9 bases at J, with 18 bases between the two ends. CDR3 sequence reads: CASSQERLPSTQYF. CDR3 nucleotide sequence: TGTGCCAGCAGCCAGGAAAGACTGCCTAGTACGCAGTACTTC.

The chain carries TRBV29-1 and TRBJ1-2; D may be TRBD1 (5 bases). The CDR3 runs 12 residues. V dropped 6 bases and J dropped 8 bases, with 16 bases sitting between them. Germline V gene lookup returns CDR1 SQVTM and CDR2 ANQGSEA. The CDR3 reads CSVAQGIGGYTF. CDR3 in DNA: TGCAGCGTCGCCCAGGGAATTGGGGGCTACACCTTC.

The sample holds many counts of this clonotype. The chain uses TRBV27 and TRBJ2-7; a possible D gene is TRBD2 (7 bases). There are 15 residues in the CDR3. Germline V CDR1 and CDR2: MNHEY, SMNVEV (reference sequence). V lost 7 bases and J lost 2, with 18 bases in between. CDR3 coding DNA: TGTGCCAGCACCAAGGGGGGGGAAGGGACCTACGAGCAGTACTTC. Encoded protein: CASTKGGEGTYEQYF.

The V and J genes are TRBV20-1 and TRBJ2-1; D is unclear. The CDR3 length is 11 residues. Germline CDR1 and CDR2: DFQATT and SNEGSKA (reference sequence). The V gene lost 5 bases and the J gene lost 4 bases, with 6 bases spanning the gap. The CDR3 sequence: CSAAHYNEQFF. CDR3 DNA: TGCAGTGCTGCCCATTACAATGAGCAGTTCTTC.

This clonotype has only one observation. V is TRBV7-2 and J is TRBJ2-1; 8 bases map to TRBD2. Looked up from germline, CDR1 is SGHTA and CDR2 is FQGNSA. The CDR3 is made up of 15 amino acids. Trimming took 2 bases from V and 8 from J; bases not matched to a gene: 8. The CDR3, as DNA: TGTGCCAGCAGCTTACTAGCGGGTTTTTACTATGAGCAGTTCTTC. Translation gives CASSLLAGFYYEQFF.

The chain couples TRBV9 to TRBJ1-2; D gene unclear. The germline CDR1 and CDR2 sequences are SGDLS and YYNGEE. The CDR3 covers 14 residues. The V gene lost 4 bases and the J gene lost 6 bases, with 16 bases spanning the gap. The CDR3 nucleotides are TGTGCCAGCAGCACCAGCACCCACAGCGATGGCTACACCTTC. Translation: CASSTSTHSDGYTF.

This chain uses TRBV7-2 with TRBJ2-4; no clear D gene. With 0 bases removed from V and 7 bases from J, the gap between germline ends came to 4 bases. The CDR3 spans 12 residues. Germline-derived CDR1 and CDR2 are SGHTA and FQGNSA. The CDR3 here is CASSLAQNIQYF. CDR3 in DNA: TGTGCCAGCAGCTTAGCTCAGAACATTCAGTACTTC.

The chain uses TRBV5-1 and TRBJ1-2; weak D call: TRBD1 (6 bases). Germline CDR1 reads SGHRS; CDR2 reads YFSETQ. This CDR3 contains 16 residues. The V gene lost 0 bases and the J gene lost 3 bases, with 15 bases spanning the gap. CDR3 protein: CASSLAQGNRHYGYTF. The CDR3 nucleotides are TGCGCCAGCAGCTTGGCCCAGGGGAACCGACACTATGGCTACACCTTC.